Listed below are T cell receptor beta chains from one sample, sequenced in a study of control samples from healthy donors and cancer patients. The protocol was immunoSEQ multiplex PCR, while the TCRdb copy is restricted to in-frame clones and leaves out a portion. The sample yields under 300,000 clones, around 79% seen once. The sample comprised PBMCs. These receptors all stem from a woman between 55 and 75 years old with lung cancer. Each CDR3 is given with its conserved first and last residue. D genes are given only for firm matches. Rows give clone size only sometimes, using once, few, many, or a class for an expanded clone.

>TRBJ2-2|TRBV2|-|-
TGTGCCAGCAGTGCCACGGCGGCCAGGGCGAACACCGGGGAGCTGTTTTTT
CASSATAARANTGELFF
>TRBJ2-5|TRBV7-7|-|-
TGTGCCAGCAGCTTACGCAGGGAAGAGACCCAGTACTTC
CASSLRREETQYF
>TRBJ1-2|TRBV19|-|TRBD1
TGTGCCAGTAGTACGGGACAGGGATTTAGTGGCTACACCTTC
CASSTGQGFSGYTF
>TRBJ1-1|TRBV16|-|-
TGTGCCAGCAGCCAATCTTCACAGACTGAAGCTTTCTTT
CASSQSSQTEAFF
>TRBJ1-1|TRBV28|once|-
TGTGCCAGCAGTTTAGGATGGGGGCGCACCGGCACTGAAGCTTTCTTT
CASSLGWGRTGTEAFF
>TRBJ1-6|TRBV6-1|-|-
TGTGCCAGCAGTGAAGCAGCCCCTTCCGTGTCCCTCCACTTT
CASSEAAPSVSLHF
>TRBJ2-3|TRBV9|-|-
TGTGCCAGCAGGCCCGGGACTGAGACAGATACGCAGTATTTT
CASRPGTETDTQYF
>TRBJ1-5|TRBV6-5|-|TRBD1
TGTGCCAGCAGTTACGACAGGGGTCAGCCCCAGCATTTT
CASSYDRGQPQHF
>TRBJ1-1|TRBV9|-|-
TGTGCCAGCAGCCCCGGGGGGGGATTGAACACTGAAGCTTTCTTT
CASSPGGGLNTEAFF
>TRBJ2-5|TRBV6-6|-|-
TGTGCCAGCAGAGTCTCGGGGGCGCAGGAGACCCAGTACTTC
CASRVSGAQETQYF
>TRBJ1-5|TRBV9|-|-
TGTGCCAGCAGCGTAGAAGGTTATAGCAATCAGCCCCAGCATTTT
CASSVEGYSNQPQHF
>TRBJ2-7|TRBV5-4|-|-
TGTGCCAGCAGCTTGAACGGGCCGACCTACGAGCAGTACTTC
CASSLNGPTYEQYF
>TRBJ1-1|TRBV2|once|-
TGTGCCAGCAGTGACGGTCGGGGAACTGAAGCTTTCTTT
CASSDGRGTEAFF
>TRBJ1-1|TRBV5-1|-|-
TGCGCCAGCAGCTTGAGGCAGGGAAGCGCTGAAGCTTTCTTT
CASSLRQGSAEAFF
>TRBJ2-5|TRBV5-4|-|TRBD2
TGTGCCAGCAGCTTGGGAGCGGGAGTCCAAGAGACCCAGTACTTC
CASSLGAGVQETQYF
>TRBJ2-7|TRBV5-1|-|-
TGCGCCAGCAGCTTGGCGGCTCCCTACGAGCAGTACTTC
CASSLAAPYEQYF
>TRBJ2-1|TRBV6-5|-|TRBD2
TGTGCCAGCAGTTACTTAGAAGCGGGAGCTTACAATGAGCAGTTCTTC
CASSYLEAGAYNEQFF
>TRBJ1-1|TRBV3-1/TRBV3-2|-|-
TGTGCCAGCAGCCAATTTACAGATAGTGAAGCTTTCTTT
CASSQFTDSEAFF
>TRBJ1-1|TRBV7-9|-|-
TGTGCCGCCGAGACTTGGCTGAACACTGAAGCTTTCTTT
CAAETWLNTEAFF
>TRBJ1-5|TRBV19|-|-
TGTGCCAGTAGTATGGAACCGTTTGTTCAGCCCCAGCATTTT
CASSMEPFVQPQHF
>TRBJ2-3|TRBV24-1|-|TRBD2
TGTGCCACCAGTGATTCCCGGACTAGCGGTGATTTTGATACGCAGTATTTT
CATSDSRTSGDFDTQYF
>TRBJ2-1|TRBV18|-|-
TGTGCCAGCTCACCTCTAGACAATGAGCAGTTCTTC
CASSPLDNEQFF
>TRBJ2-7|TRBV2|few|-
TGTGCCAGCAGCCCCCGTATGGACGAGCAGTACTTC
CASSPRMDEQYF
>TRBJ2-1|TRBV6-5|once|-
TGTGCCAGCAGTTCCACTCAGGGGGGCTACAATGAGCAGTTCTTC
CASSSTQGGYNEQFF
>TRBJ1-1|TRBV28|-|-
TGTGCCAGCACCGCGAACACTGAAGCTTTCTTT
CASTANTEAFF
>TRBJ2-4|TRBV25-1|few|TRBD1
TGTGCCAGCAGCCCTACCCGACAGGGGGGCAAAAACATTCAGTACTTC
CASSPTRQGGKNIQYF
>TRBJ2-7|TRBV3-1/TRBV3-2|-|-
TGTGCCAGCAGCCGCCAGGGTTACGAGCAGTACTTC
CASSRQGYEQYF
>TRBJ2-7|TRBV21-1|-|-
TGTGCCAGCAGCTATATCTGGGACAGGGTCTCCTACGAGCAGTACTTC
CASSYIWDRVSYEQYF
>TRBJ2-2|TRBV4-1|once|TRBD2
TGCGCCCGCAGCCAGCGGGGGGGCAGGACCGGGGAGCTGTTTTTT
CARSQRGGRTGELFF
>TRBJ2-2|TRBV9|-|-
TGTGCCAGCAGCGTAGGAGGCAGACCGAACACCGGGGAGCTGTTTTTT
CASSVGGRPNTGELFF
>TRBJ1-1|TRBV5-1|-|-
TGCGCCAGCAGCCCGGACGGGAGATACACTGAAGCTTTCTTT
CASSPDGRYTEAFF